These T cell receptor beta chains were read from a single sample in a study of OX40 agonist ivuxolimab in advanced cancers. TCRdb keeps only in-frame clones here, not all; method: immunoSEQ multiplex PCR. The top ten hold 0.61% of the sample, which has fewer than 95,000 clones, roughly 85% seen once. The source material was CD4+ or CD8+ T cells sorted from blood, sampled in a trial of the OX40 agonist ivuxolimab. The receptors derive from an adult with an advanced solid tumor such as melanoma, head and neck, liver or kidney cancer. CDR3s include the opening cysteine and the closing phenylalanine or tryptophan. Fields, in order: clone size, J gene, V gene, D gene, CDR3 DNA, CDR3 protein. A D gene is named only where the DNA matches it firmly. Clone size appears in some rows only: once, few, many, or a class for an expanded clone.

clone size: .; J gene: TRBJ1-2; V gene: TRBV6-5; D gene: TRBD1; CDR3 DNA: TGTGCCAGCAGGGGACAGGGGGCAGGCTATGGCTACACCTTC; CDR3 protein: CASRGQGAGYGYTF
clone size: .; J gene: TRBJ2-1; V gene: TRBV4-1; D gene: TRBD1; CDR3 DNA: TGCGCCAGCAGCCAACCCGGGACAGGGAAGGGGAATGAGCAGTTCTTC; CDR3 protein: CASSQPGTGKGNEQFF
clone size: once; J gene: TRBJ2-7; V gene: TRBV2; D gene: .; CDR3 DNA: TGTGCCAGCCTCCCGCGGCCCTACGAGCAGTACTTC; CDR3 protein: CASLPRPYEQYF
clone size: few; J gene: TRBJ1-2; V gene: TRBV6-4; D gene: .; CDR3 DNA: TGTGCCAGCAGTGTAGGGGTGGGCTATGGCTACACCTTC; CDR3 protein: CASSVGVGYGYTF
clone size: .; J gene: TRBJ2-2; V gene: TRBV4-2; D gene: .; CDR3 DNA: TGTGCCAGCAGCCAAGATAGTGGAGGTCGTTCCGGGGAGCTGTTTTTT; CDR3 protein: CASSQDSGGRSGELFF
clone size: .; J gene: TRBJ2-2; V gene: TRBV7-2; D gene: .; CDR3 DNA: TGTGCCAGCAGCTTAGCGCGGTTCGGGGAGCTGTTTTTT; CDR3 protein: CASSLARFGELFF
clone size: few; J gene: TRBJ2-2; V gene: TRBV5-4; D gene: .; CDR3 DNA: TGTGCCAGCAGCTCTTTCGTGCGGGGCCCCGGGGAGCTGTTTTTT; CDR3 protein: CASSSFVRGPGELFF
clone size: .; J gene: TRBJ2-1; V gene: TRBV7-8; D gene: TRBD2; CDR3 DNA: TGTGCCAGCAGATCAGCGGGGGGGGTAACAAATGAGCAGTTCTTC; CDR3 protein: CASRSAGGVTNEQFF
clone size: .; J gene: TRBJ1-2; V gene: TRBV6-5; D gene: .; CDR3 DNA: TGTGCCAGCAGTTCCGCTATCGGTGGCTACACCTTC; CDR3 protein: CASSSAIGGYTF
clone size: .; J gene: TRBJ1-5; V gene: TRBV7-2; D gene: .; CDR3 DNA: TGTGCCAGCAGCCCGTTCGGACGGATCAATCAGCCCCAGCATTTT; CDR3 protein: CASSPFGRINQPQHF
clone size: .; J gene: TRBJ2-1; V gene: TRBV5-1; D gene: TRBD2; CDR3 DNA: TGCGCCAGCAGCTTGGGACTAGCGGGGATCAATGAGCAGTTCTTC; CDR3 protein: CASSLGLAGINEQFF
clone size: .; J gene: TRBJ2-3; V gene: TRBV7-2; D gene: TRBD1; CDR3 DNA: TGTGCCAGCAGCTACAGGGGGCAAGGCACAGATACGCAGTATTTT; CDR3 protein: CASSYRGQGTDTQYF
clone size: .; J gene: TRBJ2-5; V gene: TRBV2; D gene: TRBD1; CDR3 DNA: TGTGCCAGCAGTGAAGGACCGGGACAGGGGGGAGAGACCCAGTACTTC; CDR3 protein: CASSEGPGQGGETQYF
clone size: .; J gene: TRBJ2-1; V gene: TRBV6-5; D gene: TRBD2; CDR3 DNA: TGTGCCAGCAGTTACCCAGCGGGGGGGCAGTTCTTC; CDR3 protein: CASSYPAGGQFF
clone size: .; J gene: TRBJ2-7; V gene: TRBV7-9; D gene: .; CDR3 DNA: TGTGCCAGCAGCTTAGAGGGGGGAGTCTACGAGCAGTACTTC; CDR3 protein: CASSLEGGVYEQYF
clone size: few; J gene: TRBJ1-2; V gene: TRBV6-1; D gene: .; CDR3 DNA: TGTGCCAGCAGTGAAAGCGCCGGGATTAACTATGGCTACACCTTC; CDR3 protein: CASSESAGINYGYTF
clone size: .; J gene: TRBJ2-2; V gene: TRBV19; D gene: .; CDR3 DNA: TGTGCCAGTAGTATTACAGGCTTGGGTTTAAACACCGGGGAGCTGTTTTTT; CDR3 protein: CASSITGLGLNTGELFF
clone size: .; J gene: TRBJ2-5; V gene: TRBV2; D gene: .; CDR3 DNA: TGTGCCAGCAGTGAACGGCAGGGGGAGACCCAGTACTTC; CDR3 protein: CASSERQGETQYF